This T cell receptor beta chain was sequenced during a study of post-analysis software for immune sequencing data. Points from the study as a whole: Patients had higher frequencies than controls of five TRBV segments, including TRBV5-6, TRBV5-1 and TRBV20-1. Diversity measured as normalized Chao1 was significantly lower in multiple sclerosis patients than in controls.

The germline CDR1 and CDR2 sequences are MGHRA and YSYEKL. The CDR3 length is 15 residues. V gave up 1 base and J gave up 7 bases, with 14 bases separating them. Details on this clonotype: Its antigen is undetermined.

Unique molecular identifiers had been added to the TCR beta cDNA libraries. TCRdb re-called the PCR reads through MiXCR, storing one row per CDR3 protein. The data show roughly 650,000 distinct CDR3 sequences, with 55% to 60% seen just once and about 11% held by the top ten. The V and J genes are TRBV4-1 and TRBJ1-5, with D uncertain. The sequence was obtained from a girl aged 2-15 years with multiple sclerosis. The sample consisted of blood. CDR3 protein: CASSQVETSRQPQHF. The CDR3 coding sequence is TGCGCCAGCAGCCAAGTAGAAACCTCGCGGCAGCCCCAGCATTTT.